The source of this T cell receptor (beta chain) is a study of identical twins. TCRdb independently ran MiXCR on the 5' RACE reads; one entry per CDR3 protein. The sample carries 400,000 to 500,000 distinct CDR3 sequences, about 18% recorded once. Trimming stripped 1 base from V and 4 bases from J, with 8 bases between. CDR1 and CDR2 from the germline V gene are SQVTM and ANQGSEA. The CDR3 extends over 12 amino acids. Study findings and constraints: Possibly, invariant MAIT and iNKT cells partly confounded zero-insertion analyses. Conclusions came from cross-sectional statistical analysis, not from following the same donors. Modelling underestimated the level of out-of-frame TCR alpha sharing observed in monozygotic twins. Cord blood beta clonotypes that were abundant carried fewer insertions, and memory repertoires showed no such trend.

This clonotype was recorded at least ten times. The target antigen is unknown. The source is a man aged 45 to 65 in good health. The chain couples TRBV29-1 to TRBJ2-7; TRBD1 is a possible D gene (5 bases). The sequencing sample was made of naive T cells sorted from blood. CDR3 coding DNA: TGCAGCGTTGAAGGGGCAGGGTACGAGCAGTACTTC. Encoded protein: CSVEGAGYEQYF.